This T cell receptor beta chain was obtained from a study of blood T cell repertoires in COVID-19. Germline CDR1 WSHSY, CDR2 SAAADI. The CDR3 is 12 residues long. V lost 3 bases and J 12 bases, leaving 12 bases between the germline ends. The table came from immunoSEQ multiplex PCR; TCRdb's copy has only in-frame clones and leaves some out. The top ten hold 9.5% to 15% of the sample, which has approximately 120,000 clones, 80% to 90% seen once. The material sequenced was peripheral blood. The source is a human donor in a cohort sampled during active COVID-19. The chain recombines TRBV10-2 with TRBJ2-1; D remains unclear. The CDR3 DNA sequence: TGCGCCAGCAGTGAACAGTACATTGTGCAGTTCTTC. It is translated as CASSEQYIVQFF.